One sample yielded the 14 T cell receptor beta chains listed below, sequenced in a study of blood T cell repertoires in COVID-19 (dated by TCRdb to 2018 to 2020). The library was built by means of the immunoSEQ multiplex PCR assay. This immuneACCESS table, as held by TCRdb, lists in-frame sequences with V and J called but not all clones. Of the missing ones, under half trace to an unresolved V gene in checked studies; the others have no known cause. This sample is represented by over 130,000 clones; 90% of them were singletons. The ten largest clones take up approximately 11% of the sample. Sequencing was done on a sample of peripheral blood. These receptors came from a woman of 80 years or more with acute or convalescent COVID-19.

This rearrangement joins TRBV6-2 or TRBV6-3 to TRBJ2-1; 9 bases line up with TRBD2. Trimming at V came to 2 bases and at J to 5 bases, leaving 13 bases not matched to a gene. CDR3 size: 18 residues. The germline V gene encodes CDR1 MNHEY and CDR2 SVGEGT. CDR3 sequence: CASSYRRSAGGHNNEQFF. The CDR3 coding sequence is TGTGCCAGCAGTTACCGGCGCTCGGCGGGGGGGCACAACAATGAGCAGTTCTTC.

This CDR3 is CASRQGAGGGKLFF. For the CDR3, the DNA is TGTGCCAGCAGACAGGGGGCCGGTGGGGGAAAACTGTTTTTT. The chain links TRBV2 to TRBJ1-4, with 9 positions matching TRBD1. Germline CDR1 SNHLY, CDR2 FYNNEI. This CDR3 has 14 residues. V was pared by 6 bases and J by 10 bases, with 9 bases of the junction left unmatched.

V is TRBV2 and J is TRBJ1-1, with no clear D. Germline-derived CDR1 and CDR2 are SNHLY and FYNNEI. This CDR3 spans 14 amino acids. Between the trimmed V and J ends, which lost 5 bases and 3 bases, there was a span of 13 bases. CDR3 DNA sequence: TGTGCCAGCAGTTCTGGTCTAGTATACACTGAAGCTTTCTTT. It codes for CASSSGLVYTEAFF.

The chain combines TRBV5-1 with TRBJ2-1, with D possibly matching TRBD2 (6 bases). Trimming removed 2 bases from V and 9 bases from J, with 12 bases in between. This CDR3 is built from 13 residues. CDR1 is SGHRS and CDR2 is YFSETQ in the germline V gene. Here the CDR3 DNA reads TGCGCCAGCAGCTTAATAGCGGAGGGTGAGCAGTTCTTC. It specifies CASSLIAEGEQFF. Variable domain in full (rest from reference TRBV5-1 and TRBJ2-1): KAGVTQTPRYLIKTRGQQVTLSCSPISGHRSVSWYQQTPGQGLQFLFEYFSETQRNKGNFPGRFSGRQFSNSRSEMNVSTLELGDSALYLCASSLIAEGEQFFGPGTRLTVL.

This clone was seen just once. V gene TRBV6-5 combines with J gene TRBJ1-5, with D possibly being TRBD1 (6 bases). The ends were cut back, 8 bases at V and 5 bases at J, with 13 bases in the middle. The CDR3 has 13 amino acids. Per the germline V gene, CDR1 is MNHEY and CDR2 is SVGAGI. The CDR3 coding sequence is TGTGCCAGCGAGGGGGACAATTATCAGCCCCAGCATTTT. Amino acid sequence: CASEGDNYQPQHF.

V gene TRBV19 combines with J gene TRBJ2-7, with D perhaps TRBD2 (5 bases). V lost 4 bases to trimming and J lost 2 bases, with 18 bases between them. The CDR3 runs 16 residues. Germline V lookup: CDR1 LNHDA, CDR2 SQIVND (reference sequence). CDR3 nucleotide sequence: TGTGCCAGTAGTAGGGCTTTCACCGGGGTAACCTACGAGCAGTACTTC. Protein: CASSRAFTGVTYEQYF.

This chain connects TRBV5-6 to TRBJ2-2; 8 bases match TRBD2. This CDR3 is built from 16 residues. Germline CDR1 is SGHDT and CDR2 is YYEEEE. The J segment lost 4 bases and the V segment lost 2 bases, leaving 7 bases of the junction unmatched. The CDR3: CASSFRGGRVTGELFF. DNA of the CDR3: TGTGCCAGCAGCTTTCGGGGGGGCCGCGTCACCGGGGAGCTGTTTTTT.

The CDR3 is CASSGGQGPSSGNTIYF. CDR3 DNA: TGTGCCAGCAGTGGTGGGCAGGGGCCTTCCTCTGGAAACACCATATATTTT. The chain combines TRBV6-1 with TRBJ1-3; a weak D match, TRBD1 (6 bases). Trimming stripped 4 bases from V and 0 bases from J, with 16 bases between. CDR3 length: 17 residues. The germline V gene has CDR1 MNHNS and CDR2 SASEGT.

The rearrangement links TRBV7-9 to TRBJ2-7, with TRBD1 identical over 10 bases. This CDR3 has 16 residues. CDR1 and CDR2 (germline): SEHNR, FQNEAQ (reference sequence). J gave up 3 bases and V 5 bases, and 10 bases lay outside the gene matches. The CDR3 nucleotides read TGTGCCAGCAGCCTGGGTGGGACAGGGGCCGTCTACGAGCAGTACTTC. Encoded protein: CASSLGGTGAVYEQYF. Drawing the rest from reference TRBV7-9 and TRBJ2-7, the complete variable domain is DTGVSQNPRHKITKRGQNVTFRCDPISEHNRLYWYRQTLGQGPEFLTYFQNEAQLEKSRLLSDRFSAERPKGSFSTLEIQRTEQGDSAMYLCASSLGGTGAVYEQYFGPGTRLTVT.

V usage is TRBV27 and J usage is TRBJ1-2, with a tentative D call TRBD1 (5 bases). The germline V gene encodes CDR1 MNHEY and CDR2 SMNVEV (reference sequence). The CDR3 consists of 16 residues. V was cut by 2 bases and J by 6 bases, with 19 bases left in between. This chain's CDR3 is CASSLRPGTGRDGYTF. Written as DNA, the CDR3 is TGTGCCAGCAGTTTACGCCCAGGGACCGGGAGGGATGGCTACACCTTC.

The chain couples TRBV30 to TRBJ1-6; 7 nucleotides agree with TRBD1. CDR1 and CDR2 from the germline V gene are GTSNPN and SVGIG (reference sequence). CDR3 length: 15 residues. V lost 0 bases, J lost 9 bases, and 8 bases stayed unmatched. Written as DNA, the CDR3 is TGTGCCTGGAGTGTAATATTAGGGGGCGGTTCACCCCTCCACTTT. It codes for CAWSVILGGGSPLHF.

The chain links TRBV5-1 to TRBJ1-1, with D hard to call. Looked up from germline, CDR1 is SGHRS and CDR2 is YFSETQ. The CDR3 has 12 amino acids. Trimming cost V 3 bases and J 1 base, with 4 bases left between them. This CDR3 is CASSSKNTEAFF. As DNA, the CDR3 is TGCGCCAGCAGCTCCAAGAACACTGAAGCTTTCTTT.

The rearrangement links TRBV6-5 to TRBJ1-5, with a tentative D call TRBD1 (5 bases). The CDR3 is made up of 15 amino acids. Trimming left V 6 bases short and J 8 bases short, with 20 bases between. The V gene's germline CDR1 is MNHEY and CDR2 SVGAGI. In DNA form, the CDR3 reads TGTGCCAGCAGCTCCCCCTCGCGGGGCGGTGAGCCCCAGCATTTT. Translated: CASSSPSRGGEPQHF.

The chain joins TRBV19 to TRBJ2-7; TRBD2 is a possible D gene (5 bases). Deletions cut 9 bases from V and 1 base from J, with 10 bases between. CDR3 size: 12 residues. The germline V gene encodes CDR1 LNHDA and CDR2 SQIVND (reference sequence). The CDR3 loop reads CASSRESYEQYF. As DNA, the CDR3 is TGTGCCAGCTCGAGGGAGTCCTACGAGCAGTACTTC.